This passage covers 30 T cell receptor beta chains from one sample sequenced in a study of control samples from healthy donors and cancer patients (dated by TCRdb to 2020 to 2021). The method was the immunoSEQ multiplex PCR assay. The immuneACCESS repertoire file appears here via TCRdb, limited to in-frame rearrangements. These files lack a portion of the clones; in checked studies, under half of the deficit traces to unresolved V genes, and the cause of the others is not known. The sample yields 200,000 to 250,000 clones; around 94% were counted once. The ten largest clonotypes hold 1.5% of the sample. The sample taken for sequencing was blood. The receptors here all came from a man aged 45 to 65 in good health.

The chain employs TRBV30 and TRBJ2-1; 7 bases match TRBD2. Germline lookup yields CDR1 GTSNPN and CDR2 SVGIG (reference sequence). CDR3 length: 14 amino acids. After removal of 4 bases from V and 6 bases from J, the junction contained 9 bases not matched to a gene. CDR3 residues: CAWMTKAGSNEQFF. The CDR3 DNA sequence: TGTGCCTGGATGACCAAAGCGGGGAGCAATGAGCAGTTCTTC.

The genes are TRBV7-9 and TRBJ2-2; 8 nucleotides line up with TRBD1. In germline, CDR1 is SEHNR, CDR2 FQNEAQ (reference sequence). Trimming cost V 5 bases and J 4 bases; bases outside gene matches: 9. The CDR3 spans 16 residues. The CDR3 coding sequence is TGTGCCAGCAGCCATCCGACAGGGGTTGGCACCGGGGAGCTGTTTTTT. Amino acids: CASSHPTGVGTGELFF.

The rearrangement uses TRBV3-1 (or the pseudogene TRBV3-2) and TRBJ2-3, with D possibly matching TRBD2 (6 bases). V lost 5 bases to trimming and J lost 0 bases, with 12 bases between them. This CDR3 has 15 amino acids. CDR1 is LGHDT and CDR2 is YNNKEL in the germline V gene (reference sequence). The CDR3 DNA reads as TGTGCCAGCAGCTGGGACTTTTCCAGCACAGATACGCAGTATTTT. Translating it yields CASSWDFSSTDTQYF.

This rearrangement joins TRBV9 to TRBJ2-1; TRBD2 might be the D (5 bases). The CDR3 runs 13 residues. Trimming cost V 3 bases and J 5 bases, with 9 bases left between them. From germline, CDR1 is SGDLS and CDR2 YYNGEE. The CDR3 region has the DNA TGTGCCAGCAGCGCGTACGGGGACAATGAGCAGTTCTTC. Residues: CASSAYGDNEQFF.

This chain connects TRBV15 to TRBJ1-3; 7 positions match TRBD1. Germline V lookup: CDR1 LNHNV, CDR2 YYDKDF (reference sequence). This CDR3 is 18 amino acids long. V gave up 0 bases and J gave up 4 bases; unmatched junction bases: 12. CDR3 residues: CATSRDPFLQGIGNTIYF. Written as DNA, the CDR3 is TGTGCCACCAGCAGAGATCCCTTTCTACAGGGGATCGGAAACACCATATATTTT.

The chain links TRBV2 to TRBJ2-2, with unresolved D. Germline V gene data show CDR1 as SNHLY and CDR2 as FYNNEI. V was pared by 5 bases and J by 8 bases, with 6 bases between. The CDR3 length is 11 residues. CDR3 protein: CASSYSGELFF. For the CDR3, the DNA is TGTGCCAGCAGTTATTCAGGGGAGCTGTTTTTT.

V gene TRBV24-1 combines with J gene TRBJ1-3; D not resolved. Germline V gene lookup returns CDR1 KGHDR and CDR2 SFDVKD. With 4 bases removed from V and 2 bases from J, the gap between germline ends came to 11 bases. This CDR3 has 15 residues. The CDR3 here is CATSDSRTAGNTIYF. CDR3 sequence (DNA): TGTGCCACCAGTGACTCCCGGACGGCTGGAAACACCATATATTTT.

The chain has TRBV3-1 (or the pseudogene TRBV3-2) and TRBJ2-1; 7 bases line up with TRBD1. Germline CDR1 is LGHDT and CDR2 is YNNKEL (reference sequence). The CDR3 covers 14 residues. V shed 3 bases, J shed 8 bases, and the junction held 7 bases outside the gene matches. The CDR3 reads CASSQTGWRDEQFF. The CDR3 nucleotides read TGTGCCAGCAGCCAGACAGGGTGGCGAGATGAGCAGTTCTTC.

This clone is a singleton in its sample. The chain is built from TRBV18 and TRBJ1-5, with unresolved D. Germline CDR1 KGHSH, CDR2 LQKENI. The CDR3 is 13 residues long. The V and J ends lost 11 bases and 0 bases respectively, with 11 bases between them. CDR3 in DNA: TGTGCCGCAACCGCTGATAGCAATCAGCCCCAGCATTTT. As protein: CAATADSNQPQHF.

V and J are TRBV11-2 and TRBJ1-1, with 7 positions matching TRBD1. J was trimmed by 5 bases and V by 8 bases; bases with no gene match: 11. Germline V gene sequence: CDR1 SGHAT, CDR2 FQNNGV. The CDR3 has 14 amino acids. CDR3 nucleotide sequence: TGTGCCAGCGGAATAGGGGGCGCGAGGACTGAAGCTTTCTTT. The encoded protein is CASGIGGARTEAFF.

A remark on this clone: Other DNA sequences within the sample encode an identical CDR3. CDR3 residues: CASSLAGRRAYEQYV. CDR3 nucleotides: TGTGCCAGCAGCTTAGCGGGTAGGAGGGCCTACGAGCAGTACGTC. The chain links TRBV11-2 to TRBJ2-7; D is possibly TRBD2 (6 bases). The CDR3 is 15 amino acids. Germline CDR1 is SGHAT and CDR2 is FQNNGV. The V and J ends lost 1 base and 2 bases respectively, with 12 bases between them.

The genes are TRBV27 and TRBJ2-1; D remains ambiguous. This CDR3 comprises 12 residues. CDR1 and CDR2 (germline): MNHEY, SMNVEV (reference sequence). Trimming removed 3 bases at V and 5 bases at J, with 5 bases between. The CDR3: CASSFMNNEQFF. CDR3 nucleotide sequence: TGTGCCAGCAGTTTTATGAACAATGAGCAGTTCTTC.

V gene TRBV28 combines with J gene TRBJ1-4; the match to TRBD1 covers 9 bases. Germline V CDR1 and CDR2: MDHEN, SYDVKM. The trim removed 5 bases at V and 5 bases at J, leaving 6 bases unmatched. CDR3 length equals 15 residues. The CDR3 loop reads CASSLPGQGNEKLFF. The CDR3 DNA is TGTGCCAGCAGTCTACCGGGACAGGGAAATGAAAAACTGTTTTTT.

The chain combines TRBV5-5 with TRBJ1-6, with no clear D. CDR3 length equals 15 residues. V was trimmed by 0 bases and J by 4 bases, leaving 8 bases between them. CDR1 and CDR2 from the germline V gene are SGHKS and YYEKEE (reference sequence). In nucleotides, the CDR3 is TGTGCCAGCAGCTTGGGGGTTACTTATAATTCACCCCTCCACTTT. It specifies CASSLGVTYNSPLHF.

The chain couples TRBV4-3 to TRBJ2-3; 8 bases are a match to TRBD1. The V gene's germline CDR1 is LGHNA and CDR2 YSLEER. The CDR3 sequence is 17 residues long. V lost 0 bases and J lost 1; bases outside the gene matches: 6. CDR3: CASSQDRGTGRTDTQYF. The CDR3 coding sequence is TGCGCCAGCAGCCAAGATAGAGGGACAGGCCGCACAGATACGCAGTATTTT.

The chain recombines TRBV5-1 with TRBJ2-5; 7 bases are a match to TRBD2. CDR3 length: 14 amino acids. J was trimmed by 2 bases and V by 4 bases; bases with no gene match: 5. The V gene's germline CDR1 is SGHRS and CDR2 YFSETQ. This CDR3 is CASSGSGGQETQYF. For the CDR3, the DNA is TGCGCCAGCAGCGGATCGGGGGGTCAAGAGACCCAGTACTTC.

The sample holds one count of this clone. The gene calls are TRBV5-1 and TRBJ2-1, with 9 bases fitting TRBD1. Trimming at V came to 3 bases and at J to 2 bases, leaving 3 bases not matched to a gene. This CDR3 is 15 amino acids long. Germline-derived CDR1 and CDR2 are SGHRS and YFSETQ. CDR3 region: CASSWGQGTYNEQFF. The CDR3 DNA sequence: TGCGCCAGCAGCTGGGGACAGGGCACCTACAATGAGCAGTTCTTC. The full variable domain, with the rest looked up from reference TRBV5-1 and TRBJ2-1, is KAGVTQTPRYLIKTRGQQVTLSCSPISGHRSVSWYQQTPGQGLQFLFEYFSETQRNKGNFPGRFSGRQFSNSRSEMNVSTLELGDSALYLCASSWGQGTYNEQFFGPGTRLTVL.

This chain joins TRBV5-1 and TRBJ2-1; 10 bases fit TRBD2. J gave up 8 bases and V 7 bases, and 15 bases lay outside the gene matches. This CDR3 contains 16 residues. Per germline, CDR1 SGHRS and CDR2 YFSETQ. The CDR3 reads CASSPLPSGGSDEQFF. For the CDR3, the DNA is TGCGCCAGCTCCCCCCTGCCTAGCGGGGGTAGCGATGAGCAGTTCTTC. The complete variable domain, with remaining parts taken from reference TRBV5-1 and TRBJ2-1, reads KAGVTQTPRYLIKTRGQQVTLSCSPISGHRSVSWYQQTPGQGLQFLFEYFSETQRNKGNFPGRFSGRQFSNSRSEMNVSTLELGDSALYLCASSPLPSGGSDEQFFGPGTRLTVL.

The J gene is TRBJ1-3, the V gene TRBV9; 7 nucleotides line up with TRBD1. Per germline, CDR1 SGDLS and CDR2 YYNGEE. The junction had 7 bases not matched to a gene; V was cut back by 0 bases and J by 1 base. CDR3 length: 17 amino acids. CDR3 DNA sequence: TGTGCCAGCAGCGTAGCTAACAGGGGTTCTTCTGGAAACACCATATATTTT. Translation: CASSVANRGSSGNTIYF.

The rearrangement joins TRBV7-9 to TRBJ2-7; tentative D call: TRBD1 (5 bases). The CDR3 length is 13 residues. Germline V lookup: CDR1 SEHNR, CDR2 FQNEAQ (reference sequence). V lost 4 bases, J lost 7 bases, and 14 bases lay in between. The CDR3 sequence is CASSSDTDIEQYV. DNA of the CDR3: TGTGCCAGCAGCTCTGACACGGACATAGAGCAGTACGTC.

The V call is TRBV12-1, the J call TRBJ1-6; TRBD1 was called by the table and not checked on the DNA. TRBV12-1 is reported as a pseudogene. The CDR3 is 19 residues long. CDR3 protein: CASSFPDRLTFSYNSPLHF. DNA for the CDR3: TGTGCCAGCAGCTTCCCGGACAGGCTGACCTTCTCCTATAATTCACCCCTCCACTTT.

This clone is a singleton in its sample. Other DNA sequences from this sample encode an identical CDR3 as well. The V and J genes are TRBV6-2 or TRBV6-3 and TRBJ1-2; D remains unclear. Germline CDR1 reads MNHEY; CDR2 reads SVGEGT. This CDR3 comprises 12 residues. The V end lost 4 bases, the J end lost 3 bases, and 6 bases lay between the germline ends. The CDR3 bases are TGTGCCAGCAGTTTTACAGACTATGGCTACACCTTC. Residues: CASSFTDYGYTF.

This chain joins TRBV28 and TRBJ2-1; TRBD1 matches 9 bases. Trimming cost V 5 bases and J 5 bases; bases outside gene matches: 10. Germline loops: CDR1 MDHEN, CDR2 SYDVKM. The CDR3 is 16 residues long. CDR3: CASSRTGTGINNEQFF. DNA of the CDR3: TGTGCCAGCAGTCGAACCGGGACAGGGATTAACAATGAGCAGTTCTTC.

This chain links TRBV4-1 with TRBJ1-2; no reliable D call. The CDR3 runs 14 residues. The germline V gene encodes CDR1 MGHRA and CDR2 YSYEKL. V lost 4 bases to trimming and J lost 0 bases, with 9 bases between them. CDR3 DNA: TGCGCCAGCAGCCCTCGGGAATCTAACTATGGCTACACCTTC. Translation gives CASSPRESNYGYTF.

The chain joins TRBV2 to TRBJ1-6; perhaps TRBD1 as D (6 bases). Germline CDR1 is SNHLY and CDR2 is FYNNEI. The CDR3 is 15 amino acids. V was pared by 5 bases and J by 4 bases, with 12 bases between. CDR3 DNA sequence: TGTGCCAGCAGTCTTGAAGGGGGATATAATTCACCCCTCCACTTT. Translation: CASSLEGGYNSPLHF.

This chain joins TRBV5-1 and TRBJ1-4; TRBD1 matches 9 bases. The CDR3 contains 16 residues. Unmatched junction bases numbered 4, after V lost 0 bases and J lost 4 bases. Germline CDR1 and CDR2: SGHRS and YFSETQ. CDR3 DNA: TGCGCCAGCAGCTTGGCGGGGACAGGGTATAATGAAAAACTGTTTTTT. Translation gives CASSLAGTGYNEKLFF.

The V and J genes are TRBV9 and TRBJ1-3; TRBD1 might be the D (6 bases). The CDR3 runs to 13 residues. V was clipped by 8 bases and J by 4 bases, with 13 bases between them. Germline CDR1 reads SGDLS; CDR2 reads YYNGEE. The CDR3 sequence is CASSQGLGNTIYF. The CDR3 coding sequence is TGTGCCAGTTCCCAGGGGCTGGGAAACACCATATATTTT.

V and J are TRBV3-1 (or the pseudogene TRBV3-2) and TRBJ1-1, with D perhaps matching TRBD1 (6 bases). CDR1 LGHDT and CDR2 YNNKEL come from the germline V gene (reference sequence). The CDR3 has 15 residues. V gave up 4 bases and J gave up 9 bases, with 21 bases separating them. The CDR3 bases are TGTGCCAGCAGCCCCTCTCCCGGCAGGGGAGCTAAAGCTTTCTTT. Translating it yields CASSPSPGRGAKAFF.

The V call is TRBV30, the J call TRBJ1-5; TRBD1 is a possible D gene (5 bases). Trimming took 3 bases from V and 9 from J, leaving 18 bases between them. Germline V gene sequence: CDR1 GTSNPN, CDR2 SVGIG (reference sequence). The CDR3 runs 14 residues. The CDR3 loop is CAWSLPGGDRPQHF. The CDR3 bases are TGTGCCTGGAGCCTCCCGGGGGGGGATCGGCCCCAGCATTTT.

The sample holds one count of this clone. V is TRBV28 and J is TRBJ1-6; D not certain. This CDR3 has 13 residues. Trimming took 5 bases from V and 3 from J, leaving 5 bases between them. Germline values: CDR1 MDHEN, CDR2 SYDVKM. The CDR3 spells CASSPVYNSPLHF. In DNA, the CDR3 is TGTGCCAGCAGTCCGGTCTATAATTCACCCCTCCACTTT.